A single sample is the source of the 4 T cell receptor beta chains below, sequenced in a study of T cell responses to AZD1222 COVID-19 vaccine. This table comes from immunoSEQ multiplex PCR, and its TCRdb copy is limited to in-frame clones, with some not included. The sample comprises around 50,000 clones, 80% to 90% of which are singletons, and 6% to 7% rests with the top ten. The material was peripheral blood, obtained 28 days after the second AZD1222 dose. All receptors derive from an adult who received the AZD1222 COVID-19 vaccine.

This chain connects TRBV11-3 to TRBJ2-7; TRBD1 matches at 9 bases. Germline V lookup: CDR1 SGHNT, CDR2 YENEEA. The CDR3 extends over 16 amino acids. The trim removed 5 bases at V and 3 bases at J, leaving 11 bases unmatched. In nucleotides, the CDR3 is TGTGCCAGCAGCCTTAGAACCGGGACAGGGAACTACGAGCAGTACTTC. This encodes CASSLRTGTGNYEQYF.

The rearrangement joins TRBV7-9 to TRBJ2-1; 11 nucleotides line up with TRBD2. This CDR3 contains 15 residues. Trimming took 1 base from V and 9 from J; bases not matched to a gene: 5. In germline, CDR1 is SEHNR, CDR2 FQNEAQ (reference sequence). The CDR3 DNA reads TGTGCCAGCAGCTTAGGACTAGCGGGATTTATTGAGCAGTTCTTC. Translated: CASSLGLAGFIEQFF. Together with reference TRBV7-9 and TRBJ2-1, the CDR3 gives the full variable domain: DTGVSQNPRHKITKRGQNVTFRCDPISEHNRLYWYRQTLGQGPEFLTYFQNEAQLEKSRLLSDRFSAERPKGSFSTLEIQRTEQGDSAMYLCASSLGLAGFIEQFFGPGTRLTVL.

This clone was recorded only once. The chain combines TRBV7-3 with TRBJ2-3, with D uncertain. V lost 2 bases and J lost 0, with 9 bases in between. The germline CDR1 and CDR2 sequences are SGHTA and FQGTGA. CDR3 length equals 15 residues. The CDR3 sequence is CASSLLVSSTDTQYF. For the CDR3, the DNA is TGTGCCAGCAGCTTATTGGTCTCTAGCACAGATACGCAGTATTTT.

This chain joins TRBV28 and TRBJ2-3, with 10 positions matching TRBD2. The CDR3 covers 14 residues. CDR1 and CDR2 from the germline V gene are MDHEN and SYDVKM. V shed 6 bases, J shed 2 bases, and the junction held 2 bases outside the gene matches. This chain's CDR3 is CASRSGGATDTQYF. CDR3 nucleotide sequence: TGTGCCAGCAGAAGCGGGGGGGCCACAGATACGCAGTATTTT.